This is a list of T cell receptor beta chains from one sample in a study of CD8+ T cells in alopecia areata. Some clones are missing from TCRdb's copy, which holds only in-frame ones; the method was immunoSEQ multiplex PCR. This table has around 100,000 clones, about 60% appearing once. The starting material was CD8+ T cells sorted from blood, obtained at week 24, from a patient treated with tofacitinib. These receptors were taken from a human donor with alopecia areata. The CDR3 runs from the conserved cysteine through the conserved F or W. The D gene is left open where the match is weak. Size values are once, few and many counts, or a class for expanded clones, and some rows have none.

clone size: few
D gene: -
V gene: TRBV30
J gene: TRBJ1-6
CDR3 length: 15
CDR3 protein: CAWTATIGDNSPLHF
CDR3 DNA: TGTGCCTGGACTGCCACCATTGGAGATAATTCACCCCTCCACTTT

clone size: -
D gene: TRBD1
V gene: TRBV5-1
J gene: TRBJ2-2
CDR3 length: 17
CDR3 protein: CASSLVGTGFLHGELFF
CDR3 DNA: TGCGCCAGCAGCTTGGTTGGGACAGGGTTTCTCCACGGGGAGCTGTTTTTT

clone size: -
D gene: -
V gene: TRBV7-9
J gene: TRBJ1-2
CDR3 length: 14
CDR3 protein: CASSLEFGGSGYTF
CDR3 DNA: TGTGCCAGCAGCTTAGAATTTGGAGGCTCTGGCTACACCTTC

clone size: -
D gene: TRBD1
V gene: TRBV29-1
J gene: TRBJ1-4
CDR3 length: 15
CDR3 protein: CSVVWFDRVEEKLFF
CDR3 DNA: TGCAGCGTTGTATGGTTTGACAGGGTGGAGGAAAAACTGTTTTTT

clone size: -
D gene: TRBD1
V gene: TRBV7-9
J gene: TRBJ2-7
CDR3 length: 14
CDR3 protein: CASSLSGQSYEQYF
CDR3 DNA: TGTGCCAGCAGCTTATCGGGACAGTCCTACGAGCAGTACTTC

clone size: -
D gene: TRBD1
V gene: TRBV7-2
J gene: TRBJ2-7
CDR3 length: 13
CDR3 protein: CASRGQEGYEQYF
CDR3 DNA: TGTGCCAGCAGGGGACAGGAAGGCTACGAGCAGTACTTC

clone size: -
D gene: TRBD2
V gene: TRBV5-1
J gene: TRBJ2-1
CDR3 length: 16
CDR3 protein: CASSLAASGGAKEQFF
CDR3 DNA: TGCGCCAGCAGCTTGGCCGCTAGCGGGGGGGCAAAAGAGCAGTTCTTC

clone size: -
D gene: -
V gene: TRBV7-8
J gene: TRBJ2-4
CDR3 length: 12
CDR3 protein: CASSLEGNIQYF
CDR3 DNA: TGTGCCAGCAGCCTCGAGGGGAACATTCAGTACTTC

clone size: -
D gene: -
V gene: TRBV29-1
J gene: TRBJ1-2
CDR3 length: 13
CDR3 protein: CSVRGQDNYGYTF
CDR3 DNA: TGCAGCGTCCGGGGGCAGGATAACTATGGCTACACCTTC

clone size: few
D gene: TRBD1
V gene: TRBV29-1
J gene: TRBJ1-2
CDR3 length: 11
CDR3 protein: CSGQGVYGYTF
CDR3 DNA: TGCAGCGGACAGGGGGTCTATGGCTACACCTTC

clone size: few
D gene: -
V gene: TRBV5-6
J gene: TRBJ1-1
CDR3 length: 14
CDR3 protein: CASSLAMENTEAFF
CDR3 DNA: TGTGCCAGCAGCTTGGCCATGGAGAACACTGAAGCTTTCTTT

clone size: once
D gene: -
V gene: TRBV9
J gene: TRBJ1-6
CDR3 length: 16
CDR3 protein: CASSVEDSSYNSPLHF
CDR3 DNA: TGTGCCAGCAGCGTAGAGGACAGCTCCTATAATTCACCCCTCCACTTT

clone size: -
D gene: TRBD1
V gene: TRBV9
J gene: TRBJ2-2
CDR3 length: 16
CDR3 protein: CASSEGQGEVSGELFF
CDR3 DNA: TGTGCCAGCAGCGAGGGACAGGGAGAGGTTTCCGGGGAGCTGTTTTTT

clone size: -
D gene: -
V gene: TRBV6-1
J gene: TRBJ2-7
CDR3 length: 13
CDR3 protein: CASRDNRPYEQYF
CDR3 DNA: TGTGCCAGCAGGGACAACCGACCCTACGAGCAGTACTTC

clone size: few
D gene: -
V gene: TRBV7-2
J gene: TRBJ2-7
CDR3 length: 15
CDR3 protein: CASSFPETGSYEQYF
CDR3 DNA: TGTGCCAGCAGCTTCCCCGAGACAGGTTCCTACGAGCAGTACTTC

clone size: -
D gene: -
V gene: TRBV11-2
J gene: TRBJ1-2
CDR3 length: 12
CDR3 protein: CASSLDGYGYTF
CDR3 DNA: TGTGCCAGCAGCTTAGACGGGTATGGCTACACCTTC

clone size: -
D gene: -
V gene: TRBV5-4
J gene: TRBJ1-2
CDR3 length: 15
CDR3 protein: CASSSLMGENYGYTF
CDR3 DNA: TGTGCCAGCAGCTCTCTCATGGGGGAGAACTATGGCTACACCTTC

clone size: once
D gene: TRBD2
V gene: TRBV9
J gene: TRBJ2-1
CDR3 length: 15
CDR3 protein: CASSVESGGPDEQFF
CDR3 DNA: TGTGCCAGCAGCGTAGAGAGCGGGGGGCCGGATGAGCAGTTCTTC

clone size: -
D gene: -
V gene: TRBV15
J gene: TRBJ2-7
CDR3 length: 13
CDR3 protein: CATSYNMGYEQYF
CDR3 DNA: TGTGCCACCAGCTACAATATGGGGTACGAGCAGTACTTC

clone size: -
D gene: TRBD2
V gene: TRBV6-5
J gene: TRBJ2-7
CDR3 length: 14
CDR3 protein: CASSTIAGGYEQYF
CDR3 DNA: TGTGCCAGCAGTACCATAGCGGGGGGTTACGAGCAGTACTTC

clone size: -
D gene: -
V gene: TRBV27
J gene: TRBJ2-7
CDR3 length: 15
CDR3 protein: CASSPWTVSSYEQYF
CDR3 DNA: TGTGCCAGCAGTCCATGGACAGTTAGCTCCTACGAGCAGTACTTC

clone size: -
D gene: -
V gene: TRBV4-1
J gene: TRBJ1-5
CDR3 length: 13
CDR3 protein: CASSQGGGQPQHF
CDR3 DNA: TGCGCCAGCAGCCAAGGTGGCGGGCAGCCCCAGCATTTT

clone size: few
D gene: -
V gene: TRBV29-1
J gene: TRBJ2-1
CDR3 length: 14
CDR3 protein: CSVEDGGTYNEQFF
CDR3 DNA: TGCAGCGTTGAGGACGGAGGCACCTACAATGAGCAGTTCTTC

clone size: -
D gene: -
V gene: TRBV9
J gene: TRBJ1-5
CDR3 length: 14
CDR3 protein: CASSEGGEEQPQHF
CDR3 DNA: TGTGCCAGCAGCGAGGGGGGAGAAGAGCAGCCCCAGCATTTT